This T cell receptor beta chain was obtained from a study of post-analysis software for immune sequencing data. Study context: Relapsing-remitting, secondary progressive and progressive-relapsing courses of multiple sclerosis were included. Study conclusions and caveats: TRBV5-6, TRBV5-1 and TRBV20-1 were among four or five TRBV segments more frequent in patients than controls.

Germline trimming cut 3 bases from V and 5 bases from J; bases unmatched to any gene: 8. The CDR3 is 16 residues long. Germline assignment: CDR1 MNHNY and CDR2 SVGAGI (reference sequence). Included in the TCR beta cDNA libraries were unique molecular identifiers. Input populations of about 0.9 to 10 million T cells gave rise to 500,000 or so cDNA molecules. From the PCR reads, TCRdb called clonotypes with MiXCR, one entry per CDR3 protein. The sample includes around 700,000 distinct CDR3 sequences, about 60% of them seen just once. Regarding this clonotype: Its target is not known.

The V call is TRBV6-6, the J call TRBJ2-1; 9 bases align to TRBD2. The sequenced sample consisted of blood. This sequence was found in a girl aged 2-10 years with multiple sclerosis. The CDR3 sequence: CASSYPRLADHNEQFF. The CDR3 nucleotides are TGTGCCAGCAGTTATCCTAGACTAGCGGATCACAATGAGCAGTTCTTC.